The 25 T cell receptor beta chains reported below all come from one sample, sequenced in a study of blood T cell repertoires in COVID-19. Here immunoSEQ multiplex PCR was the method, and the copy in TCRdb shows in-frame clones only, minus some. There are 150,000 or so clones in the sample; around 87% occur only once, and roughly 4% lies in the top ten. The sample was PBMCs or T cells enriched from blood (not recorded which). The receptors originated from a woman aged 40 to 50 who had been exposed to COVID-19.

The V gene is TRBV6-1, the J gene TRBJ1-1; TRBD1 agrees at 7 bases. The CDR3 is made up of 18 amino acids. The germline CDR1 and CDR2 sequences are MNHNS and SASEGT. Trimming cost V 4 bases and J 0 bases; bases outside gene matches: 14. For the CDR3, the DNA is TGTGCCAGCAGTGGGGGGACAGACAGTTTTAAAATGAACACTGAAGCTTTCTTT. It encodes CASSGGTDSFKMNTEAFF.

This clone was recorded a few times. The rearrangement uses TRBV14 and TRBJ2-7; 7 bases line up with TRBD2. Germline trimming cut 6 bases from V and 6 bases from J; bases unmatched to any gene: 14. This CDR3 spans 15 amino acids. Germline V CDR1 and CDR2: SGHDN, FVKESK. The CDR3 sequence: CASSIGGSYRLEQYF. In DNA form, the CDR3 reads TGTGCCAGCAGTATTGGCGGGAGTTACCGTCTCGAGCAGTACTTC.

V usage is TRBV7-2 and J usage is TRBJ2-7; perhaps TRBD1 as D (5 bases). The CDR3 has 18 amino acids. The germline V gene encodes CDR1 SGHTA and CDR2 FQGNSA. V dropped 1 base and J dropped 2 bases, with 21 bases sitting between them. CDR3 amino acids: CASSLEDMSQGYPYEQYF. The CDR3 DNA reads TGTGCCAGCAGCTTAGAAGATATGAGCCAGGGATACCCCTACGAGCAGTACTTC.

The rearrangement links TRBV19 to TRBJ2-1; 14 bases align to TRBD2. Germline-derived CDR1 and CDR2 are LNHDA and SQIVND (reference sequence). This CDR3 is built from 15 residues. Trimming cost V 8 bases and J 9 bases; bases outside gene matches: 9. CDR3 region: CASGIGLAGGSEQFF. The DNA for the CDR3 is TGTGCCAGTGGGATCGGACTAGCGGGGGGAAGTGAGCAGTTCTTC.

This chain connects TRBV5-4 to TRBJ2-3; 14 bases are shared with TRBD2. Unmatched junction bases numbered 7, after V lost 4 bases and J lost 6 bases. Germline assignment: CDR1 SGHNT and CDR2 YYREEE (reference sequence). The CDR3 length is 16 residues. The CDR3: CASSQGLAGAGDTQYF. The CDR3 nucleotides are TGTGCCAGCAGCCAGGGACTAGCGGGGGCGGGGGATACGCAGTATTTT. The complete variable domain, with remaining parts taken from reference TRBV5-4 and TRBJ2-3, reads ETGVTQSPTHLIKTRGQQVTLRCSSQSGHNTVSWYQQALGQGPQFIFQYYREEENGRGNFPPRFSGLQFPNYSSELNVNALELDDSALYLCASSQGLAGAGDTQYFGPGTRLTVL.

This sequence joins TRBV5-1 and TRBJ2-5; 7 bases are a match to TRBD2. The CDR3 sequence is 13 residues long. The J segment lost 4 bases and the V segment lost 5 bases, leaving 5 bases of the junction unmatched. Germline V gives CDR1 SGHRS, CDR2 YFSETQ. The CDR3 region has the DNA TGCGCCAGCAGTCCCCCGGGAGGAGAGACCCAGTACTTC. This gives the protein CASSPPGGETQYF.

The J gene is TRBJ2-7, the V gene TRBV10-3; 10 bases line up with TRBD1. Per germline, CDR1 ENHRY and CDR2 SYGVKD. The CDR3 contains 12 residues. The ends lost 10 bases at V and 13 bases at J; junction bases unmatched: 13. The CDR3 is CATREEGTGEYF. In nucleotides, the CDR3 is TGTGCCACCCGCGAGGAGGGGACAGGGGAATACTTC.

The chain recombines TRBV4-1 with TRBJ2-1; 13 positions agree with TRBD2. From germline, CDR1 is MGHRA and CDR2 YSYEKL. CDR3 length: 18 amino acids. J gave up 10 bases and V 0 bases, and 12 bases lay outside the gene matches. CDR3 nucleotides: TGCGCCAGCAGCCAAGAGGTCACCGGACTAGCGGGAGTAAGGGAGCAGTTCTTC. Encoded protein: CASSQEVTGLAGVREQFF.

The genes are TRBV10-3 and TRBJ1-1; D perhaps matches TRBD1 (5 bases). Germline values: CDR1 ENHRY, CDR2 SYGVKD. The CDR3 runs to 14 residues. The germline V and J ends were trimmed by 2 bases and 1 base, with 8 bases remaining between them. The CDR3 DNA sequence: TGTGCCATCAGTGAGACAGGCACGAACACTGAAGCTTTCTTT. This translates into CAISETGTNTEAFF.

CDR3 coding DNA: TGCGCCAGCAGACACACAGGGATATCCTATGGCTACACCTTC. Its translation: CASRHTGISYGYTF. The rearrangement links TRBV4-1 to TRBJ1-2, with TRBD1 as a possible D gene (6 bases). With 6 bases removed from V and 4 bases from J, the gap between germline ends came to 15 bases. The germline gives CDR1 MGHRA, CDR2 YSYEKL. The CDR3 is 14 amino acids.

V and J are TRBV6-1 and TRBJ1-1; TRBD1 aligns across 9 bases. Germline V gene sequence: CDR1 MNHNS, CDR2 SASEGT. The CDR3 length is 15 residues. With V trimmed by 3 bases and J by 12 bases, 14 bases remained unmatched. CDR3 sequence reads: CASSEAAGTGSATFF. As DNA, the CDR3 is TGTGCCAGCAGTGAGGCAGCCGGGACAGGGTCGGCGACTTTCTTT.

The J gene is TRBJ2-7, the V gene TRBV6-5; TRBD1 might be the D (5 bases). V lost 8 bases, J lost 2 bases, and 13 bases lay in between. Germline CDR1 and CDR2: MNHEY and SVGAGI. There are 13 residues in the CDR3. Written as DNA, the CDR3 is TGTGCCAGCGGGGCCGAGAGGACCTACGAGCAGTACTTC. Protein: CASGAERTYEQYF.

The J gene is TRBJ2-1, the V gene TRBV27; TRBD1 aligns across 12 bases. The length of the CDR3 is 18 residues. The germline V gene encodes CDR1 MNHEY and CDR2 SMNVEV (reference sequence). V lost 7 bases, J lost 8 bases, and 18 bases stayed unmatched. The CDR3: CASTPWEVRDRGHDEQFF. The CDR3 DNA follows: TGTGCCAGCACCCCTTGGGAAGTTCGGGACAGGGGGCACGATGAGCAGTTCTTC.

This clone was seen just once. V usage is TRBV6-5 and J usage is TRBJ1-5; 9 bases line up with TRBD1. Germline V gives CDR1 MNHEY, CDR2 SVGAGI. The CDR3 has 13 amino acids. V lost 6 bases and J lost 6; bases outside the gene matches: 3. The CDR3 spells CASRTGGGQPQHF. The CDR3, as DNA: TGTGCCAGCAGGACAGGGGGTGGTCAGCCCCAGCATTTT.

This sequence joins TRBV19 and TRBJ1-2; maybe TRBD1 (6 bases). Trimming took off 6 bases at V and 4 bases at J, with 21 bases between the two ends. Per the germline V gene, CDR1 is LNHDA and CDR2 is SQIVND (reference sequence). The CDR3 has 16 residues. The CDR3 DNA follows: TGTGCCAGTAGGAAGGGCTCGCAGGGGCTTATCTATGGCTACACCTTC. Translating gives CASRKGSQGLIYGYTF.

Comments on this clone: The same CDR3 can be traced to other DNA sequences in this sample. V and J are TRBV12-3 or TRBV12-4 and TRBJ2-1; D gene unclear. V dropped 5 bases and J dropped 4 bases, with 3 bases sitting between them. The CDR3 has 11 residues. CDR3 protein: CASSRYNEQFF. The CDR3 DNA follows: TGTGCCAGCAGTCGTTACAATGAGCAGTTCTTC.

The gene calls are TRBV29-1 and TRBJ1-3; no definite D call. Per the germline V gene, CDR1 is SQVTM and CDR2 is ANQGSEA. This CDR3 contains 14 residues. Trimming took off 1 base at V and 0 bases at J, with 7 bases between the two ends. The CDR3 protein is CSVEGGSSGNTIYF. As DNA, the CDR3 is TGCAGCGTTGAAGGTGGGAGCTCTGGAAACACCATATATTTT.

V is TRBV9 and J is TRBJ1-6, with D possibly being TRBD1 (5 bases). V lost 2 bases and J lost 10, with 13 bases in between. Germline V gene data show CDR1 as SGDLS and CDR2 as YYNGEE. The CDR3 consists of 14 residues. The CDR3: CASSVGDWGSPLHF. DNA of the CDR3: TGTGCCAGCAGCGTCGGGGACTGGGGATCACCCCTCCACTTT.

The CDR3 here is CASSRDNEQFF. CDR3 DNA sequence: TGTGCCAGCAGCCGAGACAATGAGCAGTTCTTC. V usage is TRBV14 and J usage is TRBJ2-1, with D unclear. The V end lost 4 bases, the J end lost 5 bases, and 3 bases lay between the germline ends. The CDR3 runs to 11 residues. Per germline, CDR1 SGHDN and CDR2 FVKESK.

The rearrangement links TRBV10-3 to TRBJ1-3; D is possibly TRBD1 (6 bases). The CDR3 extends over 15 amino acids. V lost 6 bases, J lost 2 bases, and 14 bases lay in between. Germline assignment: CDR1 ENHRY and CDR2 SYGVKD. The CDR3 DNA is TGTGCCATCAGACAAGGGGCAGGGGCTGGAAACACCATATATTTT. Amino acids: CAIRQGAGAGNTIYF.

This chain joins TRBV5-1 and TRBJ1-1; D uncertain. CDR1 SGHRS and CDR2 YFSETQ come from the germline V gene. The V end was cut by 1 base, the J end by 3 bases, with 13 bases between. CDR3 length equals 15 residues. The CDR3 coding sequence is TGCGCCAGCAGCTTGAGTAGAACACGGGACACTGAAGCTTTCTTT. Residues: CASSLSRTRDTEAFF.

The chain is built from TRBV5-5 and TRBJ1-5, with a possible D match to TRBD1 (6 bases). Germline V gene data show CDR1 as SGHKS and CDR2 as YYEKEE (reference sequence). V lost 6 bases, J lost 4 bases, and 14 bases lay in between. The CDR3 length is 14 residues. Here the CDR3 reads CASTLDSVNQPQHF. The CDR3 DNA follows: TGTGCCAGCACCCTGGACAGCGTTAATCAGCCCCAGCATTTT.

A single count supports this clone. The CDR3 protein is CASSVEAAALGAVDYGYTF. CDR3 nucleotides: TGTGCCAGCAGCGTAGAAGCGGCGGCCCTGGGGGCGGTGGACTATGGCTACACCTTC. J is TRBJ1-2 and V is TRBV9; D may be TRBD1 (6 bases). Germline CDR1 reads SGDLS; CDR2 reads YYNGEE. There are 19 residues in the CDR3. Trimming stripped 0 bases from V and 3 bases from J, with 24 bases between.

J is TRBJ1-5 and V is TRBV19; no firm D call. The germline V gene has CDR1 LNHDA and CDR2 SQIVND (reference sequence). The CDR3 is made up of 16 amino acids. The V and J ends lost 3 bases and 2 bases respectively, with 14 bases between them. CDR3 nucleotide sequence: TGTGCCAGTAGTATCTCACGGAGGAACGGCAATCAGCCCCAGCATTTT. Protein sequence: CASSISRRNGNQPQHF.

As regards this clone: One junction end does not reproduce the germline sequence, and a read error may be involved. The rearrangement uses TRBV12-5 and TRBJ2-1; D gene ambiguous. CDR1 LGHNT and CDR2 FRNRAP come from the germline V gene. This CDR3 has 11 amino acids. This CDR3 is CASGSYHEQFF. DNA of the CDR3: TGTGCTAGTGGGTCCTACCATGAGCAGTTCTTC.